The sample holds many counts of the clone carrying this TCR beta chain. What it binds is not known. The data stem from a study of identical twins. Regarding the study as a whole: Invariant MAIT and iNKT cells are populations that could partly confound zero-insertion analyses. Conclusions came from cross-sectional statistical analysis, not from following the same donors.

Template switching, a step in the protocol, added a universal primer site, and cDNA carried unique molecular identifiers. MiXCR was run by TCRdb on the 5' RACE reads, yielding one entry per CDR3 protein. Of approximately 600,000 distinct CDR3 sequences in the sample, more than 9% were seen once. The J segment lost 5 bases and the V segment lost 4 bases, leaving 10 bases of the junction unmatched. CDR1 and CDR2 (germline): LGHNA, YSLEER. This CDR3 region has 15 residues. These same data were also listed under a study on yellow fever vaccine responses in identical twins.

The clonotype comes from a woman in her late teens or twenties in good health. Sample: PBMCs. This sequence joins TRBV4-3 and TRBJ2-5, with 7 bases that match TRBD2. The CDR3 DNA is TGCGCCAGCAGCCCGCGAGCGGGGATTTGGGAGACCCAGTACTTC. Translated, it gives CASSPRAGIWETQYF.